Presented here are 12 T cell receptor beta chains from one specimen sequenced in a study of CD8 T cells in ankylosing spondylitis (dated by TCRdb to 2017 to 2019). Receptors were amplified or captured by 5' RACE. TCRdb lists the instrument as Illumina HiSeq 2500. Clones were called with MiXCR by TCRdb after fastp trimmed the public reads at Q25, and only in-frame beta chains were retained. Each entry merges the rows of one CDR3 protein and shows their most common DNA and genes. The sample has roughly 250,000 distinct CDR3 sequences on record, about 10% of them singletons. The ten largest clones add up to about 2.5% of the sample. Sequencing was carried out using blood, either unsorted or a sorted T cell fraction (not recorded which). The source is a male donor with ankylosing spondylitis or in good health (not recorded which).

This clonotype was counted many times. The chain combines TRBV7-2 with TRBJ2-3; D ambiguous. This CDR3 has 13 residues. CDR1 is SGHTA, CDR2 FQGNSA, per germline. With 6 bases removed from V and 1 base from J, the gap between germline ends came to 8 bases. CDR3: CASSLGGTDTQYF. The CDR3 DNA is TGTGCCAGCAGTCTGGGTGGCACAGATACGCAGTATTTT. The variable domain in full, completed from reference TRBV7-2 and TRBJ2-3, reads GAGVSQSPSNKVTEKGKDVELRCDPISGHTALYWYRQSLGQGLEFLIYFQGNSAPDKSGLPSDRFSAERTGGSVSTLTIQRTQQEDSAVYLCASSLGGTDTQYFGPGTRLTVL.

This clonotype was recorded many times. The CDR3 sequence: CASSSADNEQFF. The DNA of the CDR3 is TGCGCCAGCAGCTCTGCAGACAATGAGCAGTTCTTC. The chain recombines TRBV5-1 with TRBJ2-1, with D unresolved. The germline gives CDR1 SGHRS, CDR2 YFSETQ. V lost 3 bases and J lost 5, with 6 bases in between. This CDR3 region has 12 residues.

This clonotype was detected many times. The chain couples TRBV3-1 to TRBJ2-1; D unclear. From germline, CDR1 is LGHDT and CDR2 YNNKEL (reference sequence). V was trimmed by 2 bases and J by 7 bases, leaving 6 bases between them. The CDR3 is made up of 12 amino acids. CDR3 residues: CASSQTLNEQFF. The CDR3 DNA reads as TGTGCCAGCAGCCAAACGCTAAATGAGCAGTTCTTC.

In its sample, this clonotype was seen many times. The chain joins TRBV5-1 to TRBJ2-5, with 9 bases that match TRBD1. V lost 4 bases and J lost 6; bases outside the gene matches: 7. The CDR3 sequence is 14 residues long. Germline assignment: CDR1 SGHRS and CDR2 YFSETQ. The CDR3 DNA reads as TGCGCCAGCAGCCCGGGACAGGGTACGAAGACCCAGTACTTC. It specifies CASSPGQGTKTQYF.

This clonotype showed up many times. CDR3 region: CASSYSEEETQYF. In DNA, the CDR3 is TGTGCCAGCAGTTACTCAGAAGAAGAGACCCAGTACTTC. The chain has TRBV6-6 and TRBJ2-5; D gene ambiguous. The CDR3 is made up of 13 amino acids. V lost 0 bases and J 3 bases, leaving 5 bases between the germline ends. Germline V gene data show CDR1 as MNHNY and CDR2 as SVGAGI (reference sequence).

This chain uses TRBV12-3 or TRBV12-4 with TRBJ2-5, with 10 bases lining up with TRBD1. The ends lost 8 bases at V and 4 bases at J; junction bases unmatched: 13. CDR3 length: 16 residues. The CDR3 nucleotides read TGTGCCAGCCGCCTCCGGGACAGGGGCTTTGGAGAGACCCAGTACTTC. It specifies CASRLRDRGFGETQYF.

This clonotype has only a few counts. The chain has TRBV4-2 and TRBJ2-7; TRBD2 matches 9 bases. CDR3 length equals 16 residues. Trimming at V came to 0 bases and at J to 0 bases, leaving 3 bases not matched to a gene. In germline, CDR1 is LGHNA, CDR2 YNFKEQ. Here the CDR3 reads CASSQEAGGASYEQYF. The CDR3 DNA follows: TGTGCCAGCAGCCAAGAGGCGGGGGGGGCCTCCTACGAGCAGTACTTC.

This clonotype was seen many times. V usage is TRBV9 and J usage is TRBJ2-1; D perhaps matches TRBD2 (6 bases). CDR3 length: 14 residues. The V end was cut by 2 bases, the J end by 9 bases, with 15 bases between. Germline V CDR1 and CDR2: SGDLS, YYNGEE. Here the CDR3 DNA reads TGTGCCAGCAGCGTCGCCGCGCAGCGGGCTGAGCAGTTCTTC. It encodes CASSVAAQRAEQFF.

A few counts support this clonotype. The chain employs TRBV6-1 and TRBJ1-1; D remains ambiguous. CDR3 size: 15 residues. Germline CDR1 is MNHNS and CDR2 is SASEGT. V was pared by 5 bases and J by 1 base, with 14 bases between. CDR3 loop: CASSRPSRGNTEAFF. The CDR3 DNA follows: TGTGCCAGCAGTAGGCCATCCCGGGGGAACACTGAAGCTTTCTTT.

This clonotype was detected many times. J is TRBJ2-2 and V is TRBV5-1; D perhaps matches TRBD1 (5 bases). Germline V CDR1 and CDR2: SGHRS, YFSETQ. The ends were cut back, 0 bases at V and 3 bases at J, with 6 bases in the middle. This CDR3 comprises 14 residues. The CDR3: CASSLETDTGELFF. The DNA for the CDR3 is TGCGCCAGCAGCTTGGAGACAGACACCGGGGAGCTGTTTTTT.

This clonotype was found many times. This chain joins TRBV3-1 and TRBJ2-1; unclear D gene. The germline V gene encodes CDR1 LGHDT and CDR2 YNNKEL (reference sequence). Trimming took off 0 bases at V and 7 bases at J, with 10 bases between the two ends. This CDR3 region has 14 residues. CDR3 region: CASSQEASRNEQFF. DNA for the CDR3: TGTGCCAGCAGCCAAGAGGCTAGTAGGAATGAGCAGTTCTTC.

This clonotype came up a few times. The chain joins TRBV4-2 to TRBJ2-1, with D unresolved. Germline V CDR1 and CDR2: LGHNA, YNFKEQ. The CDR3 length is 16 residues. The V end was cut by 1 base, the J end by 5 bases, with 15 bases between. The CDR3 region has the DNA TGTGCCAGCAGCCAAGCGTCTCCTCGTGAAAACAATGAGCAGTTCTTC. This gives the protein CASSQASPRENNEQFF.